This T cell receptor beta chain was identified during a study of T cell changes during pregnancy in multiple sclerosis (dated by TCRdb to between 2017 and 2020). About the study as a whole: In women with multiple sclerosis, the researchers looked at how the T cell repertoire shifted as pregnancy progressed.

As to this clone: What antigen it recognizes has not been identified. Base qualities are not recorded, but no much larger clone differs from it by a single base.

Libraries came from the immunoSEQ multiplex PCR assay. The clones in this table, taken by TCRdb from immuneACCESS, are in-frame only. Not every clone is retained; where verified, under half of the shortfall comes from an unresolved V gene, and the cause of the rest is unknown. For this sample there are 80,000 to 95,000 clones; 93% appear just once. Of the sample, 1.4% falls within the top ten clones. The source of this sequence is a female donor in good health, enrolled as a control in a pregnancy study. The source was peripheral blood, collected in the third trimester of pregnancy.

Here is the DNA: TGCGCCAGCAGCCCCGACTCCTTTAGCGGCTACGAGCAGTACTTC. This encodes CASSPDSFSGYEQYF. The V and J genes are TRBV4-1 and TRBJ2-5; 6 matching bases give a weak D call of TRBD2. The DNA end is more similar to TRBJ2-7, so the J call may be wrong. The CDR3 has 15 amino acids, counting the end cysteine and phenylalanine. The DNA shown is the 45-base CDR3, in frame from base 1. CDR1 is given as MGHRA and CDR2 as YSYEKL, both from the germline V gene.